This T cell receptor (beta chain) was sequenced during a study of blood T cell repertoires in COVID-19. At the level of the study: The United States, Italy and Spain provided the acute and convalescent COVID-19 samples. The cDNA or gDNA used as material had been derived from T cells, B-cell-depleted T cells, or PBMCs.

The CDR3 is 15 residues long. J gave up 5 bases and V 0 bases, and 6 bases lay outside the gene matches. Germline V lookup: CDR1 SGDLS, CDR2 YYNGEE. Authors' data handling: Amplifying reference gene primers gave estimates of nucleated cell counts. Profiling relied on immunoSEQ multiplex PCR, and the TCRdb table lists in-frame clones only, not all of them. V and J calls and clone size are copied from that table; D and trimming were computed from the DNA. Found here are around 120,000 clones, around 88% of them singletons; the top ten hold 0.88%. The sequence was collected from a woman in her 50s with active or convalescent COVID-19. The chain links TRBV9 to TRBJ2-5, with 8 bases matching TRBD1. Sequencing was done on a sample of peripheral blood. The CDR3: CASSVEAGGRETQYF. CDR3 in DNA: TGTGCCAGCAGCGTAGAGGCAGGGGGCCGGGAGACCCAGTACTTC.